A single sample is the source of the 6 T cell receptor beta chains below, sequenced in a study of long-term antiretroviral therapy in people with HIV. A v3.0 immunoSEQ assay was performed at survey level. Sequenced by immunoSEQ multiplex PCR; TCRdb stores in-frame clones only, minus some. The sample consists of about 26,000 clones, over 75% of them appearing once. The specimen comprised unsorted PBMCs, sampled 1.1 years before starting antiretroviral therapy. The receptors stem from a woman under 40 with HIV.

The rearrangement joins TRBV29-1 to TRBJ1-2, with a possible D match to TRBD1 (5 bases). The V end was cut by 3 bases, the J end by 4 bases, with 9 bases between. CDR1 and CDR2 from the germline V gene are SQVTM and ANQGSEA. The CDR3 consists of 12 residues. The CDR3 sequence: CSVESGLYGYTF. The CDR3 DNA reads as TGCAGCGTTGAGTCAGGGCTCTATGGCTACACCTTC.

This rearrangement joins TRBV2 to TRBJ1-1; D is ambiguous. This CDR3 is built from 10 residues. From germline, CDR1 is SNHLY and CDR2 FYNNEI. The germline V and J ends were trimmed by 5 bases and 4 bases, with 2 bases remaining between them. This chain's CDR3 is CASSSTEAFF. The CDR3 bases are TGTGCCAGCAGTAGCACTGAAGCTTTCTTT.

The rearrangement joins TRBV19 to TRBJ2-1; a possible D gene is TRBD2 (7 bases). This CDR3 is 14 amino acids long. With 0 bases removed from V and 6 bases from J, the gap between germline ends came to 9 bases. Germline CDR1 is LNHDA and CDR2 is SQIVND (reference sequence). The CDR3 loop reads CASSIERGPNEQFF. In nucleotides, the CDR3 is TGTGCCAGTAGTATAGAGCGGGGGCCCAATGAGCAGTTCTTC.

The V gene is TRBV6-5, the J gene TRBJ2-3; D not resolved. The CDR3 loop spans 11 amino acids. Trimming shortened V by 6 bases and J by 6 bases, and 7 bases separated the two germline ends. Germline V lookup: CDR1 MNHEY, CDR2 SVGAGI. As DNA, the CDR3 is TGTGCCAGCAGCCAGAGCGATACGCAGTATTTT. This gives the protein CASSQSDTQYF.

This clone showed up just a few times. This chain connects TRBV12-5 to TRBJ2-4; either TRBD1 or TRBD2 may fit D (5 bases each). V was pared by 1 base and J by 8 bases, with 12 bases between. The CDR3 has 14 amino acids. CDR1 and CDR2 (germline): LGHNT, FRNRAP. Written as DNA, the CDR3 is TGTGCTAGTGGTTTGGGGTATTTGGGGGACATTCAGTACTTC. Protein: CASGLGYLGDIQYF.

The rearrangement uses TRBV2 and TRBJ1-5; D call uncertain. CDR1 is SNHLY and CDR2 is FYNNEI in the germline V gene. V was pared by 4 bases and J by 3 bases, with 7 bases between. This CDR3 spans 13 amino acids. CDR3 nucleotides: TGTGCCAGCAGTGTGGGAATCAATCAGCCCCAGCATTTT. Its protein is CASSVGINQPQHF. Looking up the rest from reference TRBV2 and TRBJ1-5 gives the full variable domain: EPEVTQTPSHQVTQMGQEVILRCVPISNHLYFYWYRQILGQKVEFLVSFYNNEISEKSEIFDDQFSVERPDGSNFTLKIRSTKLEDSAMYFCASSVGINQPQHFGDGTRLSIL.